The sequence of this T cell receptor beta chain was determined in a study of cytomegalovirus exposure and HLA in healthy donors. Germline lookup yields CDR1 MNHNS and CDR2 SASEGT. The CDR3 length is 11 residues. V lost 7 bases, J lost 4 bases, and 7 bases lay in between. Regarding the study as a whole: As immune exposure information, only CMV serostatus was available.

Notes on this clone: Its specificity is unknown.

A multiplex PCR was run with 60 Vbeta primers and 13 Jbeta primers. Produced via immunoSEQ multiplex PCR; TCRdb's table is partial and in-frame only. Seen here are 230,000 or so clones, around nine tenths observed once, and the top ten hold 1.7%. Source material: PBMCs. The source of this sequence is a girl aged 2 to 9 in good health and CMV-seronegative. The chain has TRBV6-1 and TRBJ1-2; the D is unclear. The CDR3 reads CASTTVYGYTF. The CDR3 DNA reads as TGTGCCAGCACTACAGTCTATGGCTACACCTTC.